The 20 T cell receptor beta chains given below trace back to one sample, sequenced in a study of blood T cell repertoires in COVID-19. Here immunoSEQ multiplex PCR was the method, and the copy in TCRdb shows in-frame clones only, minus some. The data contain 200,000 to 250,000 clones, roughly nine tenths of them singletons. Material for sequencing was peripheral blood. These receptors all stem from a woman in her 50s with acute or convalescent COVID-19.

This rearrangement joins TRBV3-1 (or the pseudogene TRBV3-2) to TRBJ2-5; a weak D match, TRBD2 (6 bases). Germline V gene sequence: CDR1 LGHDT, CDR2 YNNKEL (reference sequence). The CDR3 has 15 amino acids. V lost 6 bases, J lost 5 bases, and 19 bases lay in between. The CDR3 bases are TGTGCCAGCAGTCCTCGAGGAGGGGAAGGGGAGACCCAGTACTTC. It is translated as CASSPRGGEGETQYF.

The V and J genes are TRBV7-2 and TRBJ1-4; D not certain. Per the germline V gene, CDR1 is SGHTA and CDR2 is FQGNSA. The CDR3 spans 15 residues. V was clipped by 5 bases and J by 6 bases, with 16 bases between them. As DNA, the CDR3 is TGTGCCAGCAGCCCCCGACCCGTGGGAGATGAAAAACTGTTTTTT. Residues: CASSPRPVGDEKLFF.

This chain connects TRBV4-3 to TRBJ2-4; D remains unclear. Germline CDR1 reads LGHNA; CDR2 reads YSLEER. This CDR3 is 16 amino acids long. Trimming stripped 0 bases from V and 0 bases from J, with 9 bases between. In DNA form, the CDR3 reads TGCGCCAGCAGCCAAGATTACAATAAAGCCAAAAACATTCAGTACTTC. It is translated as CASSQDYNKAKNIQYF.

The CDR3 DNA reads as TGTGCCAGTAGTATAAGCGGGGGGAAAAATGAGCAGTTCTTC. Residues: CASSISGGKNEQFF. V is TRBV19 and J is TRBJ2-1; TRBD2 matches 9 bases. The V segment lost 2 bases and the J segment 7 bases; nucleotides outside the gene matches: 3. This CDR3 is 14 amino acids long. Germline lookup yields CDR1 LNHDA and CDR2 SQIVND (reference sequence).

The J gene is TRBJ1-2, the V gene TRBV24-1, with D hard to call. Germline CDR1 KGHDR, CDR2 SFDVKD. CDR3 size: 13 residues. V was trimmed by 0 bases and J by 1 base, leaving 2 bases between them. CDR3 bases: TGTGCCACCAGTGATTTGCATAACTATGGCTACACCTTC. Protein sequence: CATSDLHNYGYTF.

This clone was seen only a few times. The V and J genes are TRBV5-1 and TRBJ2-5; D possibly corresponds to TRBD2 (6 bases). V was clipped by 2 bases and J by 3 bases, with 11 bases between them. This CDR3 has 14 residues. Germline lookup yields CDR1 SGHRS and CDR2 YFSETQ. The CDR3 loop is CASSLSAGKETQYF. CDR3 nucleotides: TGCGCCAGCAGCTTATCGGCGGGAAAAGAGACCCAGTACTTC.

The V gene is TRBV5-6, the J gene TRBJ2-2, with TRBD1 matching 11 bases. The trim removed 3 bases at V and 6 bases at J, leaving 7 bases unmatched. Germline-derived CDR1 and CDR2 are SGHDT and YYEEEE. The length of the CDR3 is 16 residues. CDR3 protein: CASSYIRTGGPGELFF. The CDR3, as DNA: TGTGCCAGCAGCTATATCCGGACAGGGGGCCCCGGGGAGCTGTTTTTT.

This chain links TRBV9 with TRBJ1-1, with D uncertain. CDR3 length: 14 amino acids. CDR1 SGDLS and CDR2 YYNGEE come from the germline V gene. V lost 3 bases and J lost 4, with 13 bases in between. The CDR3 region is CASSASVARTEAFF. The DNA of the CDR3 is TGTGCCAGCAGCGCCTCAGTGGCCCGCACTGAAGCTTTCTTT.

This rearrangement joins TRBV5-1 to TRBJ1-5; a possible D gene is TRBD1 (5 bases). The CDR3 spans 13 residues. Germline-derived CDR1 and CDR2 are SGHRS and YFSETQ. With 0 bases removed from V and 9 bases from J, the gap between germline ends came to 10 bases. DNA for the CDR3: TGCGCCAGCAGCTTGGCAGGGTACGGGCCCCAGCATTTT. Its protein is CASSLAGYGPQHF.

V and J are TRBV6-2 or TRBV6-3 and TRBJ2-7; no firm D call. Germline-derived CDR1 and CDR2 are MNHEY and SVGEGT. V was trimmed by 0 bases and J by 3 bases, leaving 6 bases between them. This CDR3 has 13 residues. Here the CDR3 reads CASSYSSVYEQYF. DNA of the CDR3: TGTGCCAGCAGTTACTCGTCAGTCTACGAGCAGTACTTC.

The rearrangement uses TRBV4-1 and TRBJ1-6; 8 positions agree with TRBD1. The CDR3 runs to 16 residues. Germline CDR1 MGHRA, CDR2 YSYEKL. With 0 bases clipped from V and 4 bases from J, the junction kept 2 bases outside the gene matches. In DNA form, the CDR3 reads TGCGCCAGCAGCCAAGATGGGACAGGATATAATTCACCCCTCCACTTT. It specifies CASSQDGTGYNSPLHF.

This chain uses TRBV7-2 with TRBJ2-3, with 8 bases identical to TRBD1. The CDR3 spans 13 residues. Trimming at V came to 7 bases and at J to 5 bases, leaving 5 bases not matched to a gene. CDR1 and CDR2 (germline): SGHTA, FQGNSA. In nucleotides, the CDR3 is TGTGCCAGCAACCCGGACAGGGAAGATACGCAGTATTTT. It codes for CASNPDREDTQYF.

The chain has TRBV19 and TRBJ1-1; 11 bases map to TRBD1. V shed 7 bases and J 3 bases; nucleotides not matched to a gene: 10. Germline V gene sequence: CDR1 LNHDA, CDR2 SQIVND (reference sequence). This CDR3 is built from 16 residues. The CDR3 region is CASNKLDRGPDTEAFF. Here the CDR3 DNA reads TGTGCCAGTAATAAATTGGACAGGGGGCCGGACACTGAAGCTTTCTTT.

The CDR3 DNA reads as TGCGCCAGCAGTCAATCGGGAGGACTAGCGGTAAAAGAGACCCAGTACTTC. Translated, it gives CASSQSGGLAVKETQYF. The chain joins TRBV23-1 to TRBJ2-5; 10 nucleotides match TRBD2. TRBV23-1 is reported as an ORF; its role is uncertain. The CDR3 loop spans 17 amino acids. The J segment lost 3 bases and the V segment lost 0 bases, leaving 7 bases of the junction unmatched.

CDR3 in DNA: TGCAGTGCTAGTAGGACAGACTACAATGAGCAGTTCTTC. Protein: CSASRTDYNEQFF. The rearrangement joins TRBV20-1 to TRBJ2-1; a possible D gene is TRBD1 (6 bases). The V gene lost 3 bases and the J gene lost 3 bases, with 9 bases spanning the gap. Germline V gives CDR1 DFQATT, CDR2 SNEGSKA (reference sequence). There are 13 residues in the CDR3.

The CDR3 is CASRGQGNTEAFF. The CDR3 DNA follows: TGCGCCAGCAGAGGTCAGGGGAACACTGAAGCTTTCTTT. V usage is TRBV5-1 and J usage is TRBJ1-1; weak D call: TRBD1 (5 bases). Germline V gene sequence: CDR1 SGHRS, CDR2 YFSETQ. Trimming removed 5 bases at V and 1 base at J, with 9 bases between. This CDR3 has 13 amino acids.

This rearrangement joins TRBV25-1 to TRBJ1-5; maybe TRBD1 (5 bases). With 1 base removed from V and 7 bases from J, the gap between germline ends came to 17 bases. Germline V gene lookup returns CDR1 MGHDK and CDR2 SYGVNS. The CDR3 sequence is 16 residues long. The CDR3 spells CASSESKPGGSQPQHF. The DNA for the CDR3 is TGTGCCAGCAGTGAATCGAAGCCGGGGGGAAGCCAGCCCCAGCATTTT.

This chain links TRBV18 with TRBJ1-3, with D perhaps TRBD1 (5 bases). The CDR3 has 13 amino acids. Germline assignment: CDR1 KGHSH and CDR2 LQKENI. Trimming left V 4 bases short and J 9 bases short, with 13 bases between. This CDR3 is CASSLGVSPTIYF. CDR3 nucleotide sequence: TGTGCCAGCTCACTAGGGGTCTCGCCCACCATATATTTT.

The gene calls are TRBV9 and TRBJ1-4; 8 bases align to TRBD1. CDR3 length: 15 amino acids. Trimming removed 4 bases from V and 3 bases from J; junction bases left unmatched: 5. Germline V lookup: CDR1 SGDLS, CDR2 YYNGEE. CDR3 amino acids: CASSLRQGPNEKLFF. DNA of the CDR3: TGTGCCAGCAGCCTCCGACAGGGGCCTAATGAAAAACTGTTTTTT.

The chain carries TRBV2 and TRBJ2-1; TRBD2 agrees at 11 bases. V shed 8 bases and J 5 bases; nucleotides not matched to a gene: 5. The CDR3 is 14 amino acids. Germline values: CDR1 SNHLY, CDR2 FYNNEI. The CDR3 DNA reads TGTGCCAGCCTAAGACTAGCGGGAAACAATGAGCAGTTCTTC. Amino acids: CASLRLAGNNEQFF.